One T cell receptor beta chain is described in this entry. Its antigen is undetermined. The J segment lost 2 bases and the V segment lost 8 bases, leaving 9 bases of the junction unmatched. Germline CDR1 LGHNT, CDR2 FRNRAP. The CDR3 loop spans 14 amino acids. These data come from a study of cytomegalovirus exposure and HLA in healthy donors. Use of 60 Vbeta and 13 Jbeta primers characterized the PCR. Per the original data handling: Later, an analysis found 65 million to 85 million unique TCR beta chains, and about 10 million of these were shared. The protocol was immunoSEQ multiplex PCR, while the TCRdb copy is restricted to in-frame clones and leaves out a portion. V, J and clone size were drawn from that table, and D and trimming were deduced from the DNA. The sample includes under 90,000 clones. Study results and limitations: An ancestry cluster, one associated with Asian ancestry, reportedly showed fewer N-insertions than the approximately 700-donor mean in a later analysis. Most TCR sequences were rare, but some public TCRs occurred in many donors.

The source of this sequence is a man in his forties or fifties in good health and CMV-seropositive. Material: PBMCs. V usage is TRBV12-5 and J usage is TRBJ2-7, with 7 bases matching TRBD2. CDR3 residues: CASRQSSGTYEQYF. Here the CDR3 DNA reads TGTGCTAGTCGACAGTCTAGCGGAACCTACGAGCAGTACTTC.